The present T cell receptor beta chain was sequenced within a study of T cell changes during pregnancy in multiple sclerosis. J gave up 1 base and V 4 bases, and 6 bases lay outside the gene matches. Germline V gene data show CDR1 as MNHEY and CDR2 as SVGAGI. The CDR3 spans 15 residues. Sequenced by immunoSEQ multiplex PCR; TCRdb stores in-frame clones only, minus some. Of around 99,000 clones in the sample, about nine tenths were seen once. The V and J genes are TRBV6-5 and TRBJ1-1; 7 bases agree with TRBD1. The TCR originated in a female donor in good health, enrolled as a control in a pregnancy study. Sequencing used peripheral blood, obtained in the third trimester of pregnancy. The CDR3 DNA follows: TGTGCCAGCAGTTTAAAGGGGGCCCCGAACACTGAAGCTTTCTTT. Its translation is CASSLKGAPNTEAFF.